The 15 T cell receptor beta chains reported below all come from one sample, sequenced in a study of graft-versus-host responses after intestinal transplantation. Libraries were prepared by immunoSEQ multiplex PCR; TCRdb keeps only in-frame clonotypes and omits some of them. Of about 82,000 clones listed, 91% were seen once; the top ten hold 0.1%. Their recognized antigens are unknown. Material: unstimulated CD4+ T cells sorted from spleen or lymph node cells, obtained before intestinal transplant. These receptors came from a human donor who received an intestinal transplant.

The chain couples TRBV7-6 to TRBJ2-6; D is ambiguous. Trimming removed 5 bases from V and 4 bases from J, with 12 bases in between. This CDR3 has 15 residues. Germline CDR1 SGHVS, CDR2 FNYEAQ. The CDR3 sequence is CASSHSRNGANVLTF. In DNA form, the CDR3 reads TGTGCCAGCAGCCACTCCAGGAACGGGGCCAACGTCCTGACTTTC.

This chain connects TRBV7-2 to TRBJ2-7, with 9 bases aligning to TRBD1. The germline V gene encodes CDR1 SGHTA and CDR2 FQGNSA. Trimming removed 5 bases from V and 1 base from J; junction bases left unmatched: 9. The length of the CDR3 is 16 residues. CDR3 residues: CASSLTGQGESYEQYF. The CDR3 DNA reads TGTGCCAGCAGCCTCACGGGACAGGGTGAGTCCTACGAGCAGTACTTC.

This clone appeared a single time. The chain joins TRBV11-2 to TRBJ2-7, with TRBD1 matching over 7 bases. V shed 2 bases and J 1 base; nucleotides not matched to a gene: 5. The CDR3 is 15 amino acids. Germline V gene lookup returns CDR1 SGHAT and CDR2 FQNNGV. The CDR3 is CASSLRSTGSYEQYF. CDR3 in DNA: TGTGCCAGCAGCTTACGATCGACAGGGTCCTACGAGCAGTACTTC.

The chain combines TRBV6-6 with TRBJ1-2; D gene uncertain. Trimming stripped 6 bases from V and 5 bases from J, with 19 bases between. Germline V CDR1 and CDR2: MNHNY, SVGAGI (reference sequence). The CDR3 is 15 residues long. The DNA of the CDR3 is TGTGCCAGCAGCCACCTAAGAGGGCATGCTTATGGCTACACCTTC. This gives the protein CASSHLRGHAYGYTF.

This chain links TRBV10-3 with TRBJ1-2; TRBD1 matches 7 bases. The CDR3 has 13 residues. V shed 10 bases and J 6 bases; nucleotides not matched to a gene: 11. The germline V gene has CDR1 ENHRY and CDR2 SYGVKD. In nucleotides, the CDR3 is TGTGCCAGCTTAAAAACCGGGACAGATGGCTACACCTTC. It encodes CASLKTGTDGYTF.

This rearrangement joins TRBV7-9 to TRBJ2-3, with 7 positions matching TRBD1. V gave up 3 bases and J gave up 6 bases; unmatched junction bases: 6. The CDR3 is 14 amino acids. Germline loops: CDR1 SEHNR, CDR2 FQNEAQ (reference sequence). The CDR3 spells CASSFGTAGDTQYF. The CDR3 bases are TGTGCCAGCAGCTTTGGGACAGCCGGGGATACGCAGTATTTT.

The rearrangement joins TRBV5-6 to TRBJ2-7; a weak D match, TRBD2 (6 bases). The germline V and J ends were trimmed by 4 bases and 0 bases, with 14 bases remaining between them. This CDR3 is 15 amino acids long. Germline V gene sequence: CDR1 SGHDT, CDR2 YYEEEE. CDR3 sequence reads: CASSPRGGNSYEQYF. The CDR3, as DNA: TGTGCCAGCAGCCCCCGGGGCGGGAACTCCTACGAGCAGTACTTC.

The CDR3 coding sequence is TGTGCCAGCAGCCCCGGGACAGTCCCAACCTACTATGGCTACACCTTC. Translation gives CASSPGTVPTYYGYTF. V gene TRBV5-4 combines with J gene TRBJ1-2; the match to TRBD1 covers 7 bases. The CDR3 runs 16 residues. Germline loops: CDR1 SGHNT, CDR2 YYREEE (reference sequence). After removal of 4 bases from V and 3 bases from J, the junction contained 12 bases not matched to a gene.

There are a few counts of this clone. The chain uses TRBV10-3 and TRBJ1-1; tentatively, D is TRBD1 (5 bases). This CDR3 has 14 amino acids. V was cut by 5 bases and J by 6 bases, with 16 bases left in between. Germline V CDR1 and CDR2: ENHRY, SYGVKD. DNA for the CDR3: TGTGCCATCAGTTCGCAGGGCTATTTCGCTGAAGCTTTCTTT. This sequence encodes CAISSQGYFAEAFF.

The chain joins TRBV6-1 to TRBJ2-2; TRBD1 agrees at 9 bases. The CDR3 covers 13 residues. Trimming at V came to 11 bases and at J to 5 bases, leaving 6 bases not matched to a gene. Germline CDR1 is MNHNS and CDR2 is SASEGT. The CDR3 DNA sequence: TGTGCCTCCGGACAGGGGACAACCGGGGAGCTGTTTTTT. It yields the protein CASGQGTTGELFF.

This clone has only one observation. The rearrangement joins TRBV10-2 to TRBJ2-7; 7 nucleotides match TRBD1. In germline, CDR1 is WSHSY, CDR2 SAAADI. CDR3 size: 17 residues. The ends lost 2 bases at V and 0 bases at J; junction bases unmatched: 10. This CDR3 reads CASSERGGQKFSYEQYF. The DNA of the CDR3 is TGCGCCAGCAGTGAGAGAGGGGGACAGAAGTTCTCCTACGAGCAGTACTTC.

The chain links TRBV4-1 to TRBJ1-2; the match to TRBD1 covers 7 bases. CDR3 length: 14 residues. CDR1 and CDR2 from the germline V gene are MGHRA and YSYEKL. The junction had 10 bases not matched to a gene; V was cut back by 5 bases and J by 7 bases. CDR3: CASSTPDRSAGYTF. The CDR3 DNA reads TGCGCCAGCAGCACCCCGGACAGGTCAGCTGGCTACACCTTC.

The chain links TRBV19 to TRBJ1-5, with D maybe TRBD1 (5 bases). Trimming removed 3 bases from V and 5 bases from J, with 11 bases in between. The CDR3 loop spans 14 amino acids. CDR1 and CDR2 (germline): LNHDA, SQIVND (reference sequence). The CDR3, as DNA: TGTGCCAGTAGTATGTCAGGGACTTATCAGCCCCAGCATTTT. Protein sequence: CASSMSGTYQPQHF.

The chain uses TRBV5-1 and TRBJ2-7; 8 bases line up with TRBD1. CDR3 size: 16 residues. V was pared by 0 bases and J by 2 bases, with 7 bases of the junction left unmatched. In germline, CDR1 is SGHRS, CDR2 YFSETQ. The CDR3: CASSLVRTGKPYEQYF. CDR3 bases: TGCGCCAGCAGCTTGGTTAGGACAGGGAAACCCTACGAGCAGTACTTC.

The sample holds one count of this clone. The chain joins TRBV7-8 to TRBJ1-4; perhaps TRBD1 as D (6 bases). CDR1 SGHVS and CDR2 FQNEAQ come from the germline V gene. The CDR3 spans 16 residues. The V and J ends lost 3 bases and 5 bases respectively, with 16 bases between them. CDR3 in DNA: TGTGCCAGCAGCTTTCGTGGCAGGGGAGAGAATGAAAAACTGTTTTTT. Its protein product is CASSFRGRGENEKLFF.